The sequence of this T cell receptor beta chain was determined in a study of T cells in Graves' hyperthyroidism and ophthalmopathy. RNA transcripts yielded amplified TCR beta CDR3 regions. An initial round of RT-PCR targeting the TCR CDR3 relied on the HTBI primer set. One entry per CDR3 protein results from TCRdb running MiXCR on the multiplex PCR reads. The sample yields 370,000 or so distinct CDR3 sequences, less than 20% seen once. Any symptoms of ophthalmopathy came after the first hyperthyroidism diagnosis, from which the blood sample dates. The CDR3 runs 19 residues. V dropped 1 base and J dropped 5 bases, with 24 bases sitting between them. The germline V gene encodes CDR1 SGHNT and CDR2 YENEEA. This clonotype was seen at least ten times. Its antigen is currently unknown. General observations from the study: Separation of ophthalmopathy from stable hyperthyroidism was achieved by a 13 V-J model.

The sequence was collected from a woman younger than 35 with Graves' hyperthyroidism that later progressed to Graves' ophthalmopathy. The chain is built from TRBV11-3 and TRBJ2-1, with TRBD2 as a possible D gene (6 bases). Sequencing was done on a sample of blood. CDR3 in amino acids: CASSLAHYEGLGEDNEQFF. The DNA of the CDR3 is TGTGCCAGCAGCTTAGCACATTACGAGGGGCTCGGGGAGGACAATGAGCAGTTCTTC.